The present entry profiles one TCR beta chain with its context. Construction of the TCR beta libraries employed iRepertoire HTBI primers in conjunction with Arm-PCR of CDR3 regions. MiXCR, applied by TCRdb to the multiplex PCR reads, yields one record per CDR3 protein. This table has fewer than 650,000 distinct CDR3 sequences, roughly 16% appearing once. The time point was: newly diagnosed GD, antithyroid drugs for less than 3 months. From PBMCs, RNA was extracted and then used to make the TCR library. J gave up 8 bases and V 1 base, and 13 bases lay outside the gene matches. Germline CDR1 is LNHNV and CDR2 is YYDKDF (reference sequence). There are 17 residues in the CDR3. The source of the sample is a study of regulatory T cells in long-lasting Graves disease. This same sample was also part of a study on T cells in Graves' hyperthyroidism and ophthalmopathy.

This specimen consisted of peripheral blood mononuclear cells (PBMCs), obtained at new diagnosis, from a patient treated with antithyroid drugs. This sequence originates from a woman under 40 with Graves disease. V gene TRBV15 combines with J gene TRBJ2-2; 7 bases align to TRBD2. CDR3 sequence (DNA): TGTGCCACCAGCAGAGGCCGGGACTACCCCCTTGGTGGGGAGCTGTTTTTT. Protein product: CATSRGRDYPLGGELFF.